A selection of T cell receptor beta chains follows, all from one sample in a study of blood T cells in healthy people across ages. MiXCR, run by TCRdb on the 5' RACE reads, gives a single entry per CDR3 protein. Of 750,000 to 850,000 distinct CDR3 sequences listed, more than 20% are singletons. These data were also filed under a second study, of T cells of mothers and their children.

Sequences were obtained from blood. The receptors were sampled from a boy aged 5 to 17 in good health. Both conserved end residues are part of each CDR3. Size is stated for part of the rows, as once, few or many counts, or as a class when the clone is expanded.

CDR3 protein: CASSAVYIHEQYF
CDR3 length: 13
J gene: NA
V gene: TRBV21-1
clone size: few

CDR3 protein: CASSLGTGPEKLFF
CDR3 length: 14
J gene: TRBJ1-4
V gene: TRBV7-9
clone size: few

CDR3 protein: CASSVSTLAKNIQYF
CDR3 length: 15
J gene: TRBJ2-4
V gene: TRBV7-9
clone size: NA

CDR3 protein: CSLYGGDEETQYF
CDR3 length: 13
J gene: TRBJ2-5
V gene: TRBV20-1
clone size: few

CDR3 protein: CASSLVADSYEQYF
CDR3 length: 14
J gene: TRBJ2-7
V gene: TRBV5-6
clone size: many

CDR3 protein: CSVGTLKEQFF
CDR3 length: 11
J gene: NA
V gene: TRBV20-1
clone size: NA

CDR3 protein: CASSLAQGGPRETQYF
CDR3 length: 16
J gene: NA
V gene: TRBV7-9
clone size: few

CDR3 protein: CASTGTGVWTEAFF
CDR3 length: 14
J gene: TRBJ1-1
V gene: TRBV5-1
clone size: few

CDR3 protein: CARSVHRLAGVNEQFF
CDR3 length: 16
J gene: TRBJ2-1
V gene: TRBV5-3
clone size: few

CDR3 protein: CASSVETGSIQYF
CDR3 length: 13
J gene: TRBJ2-4
V gene: TRBV9
clone size: few

CDR3 protein: CASSMGHPSSYNEQFF
CDR3 length: 16
J gene: TRBJ2-1
V gene: TRBV19
clone size: NA

CDR3 protein: CASGPGLENTVAFF
CDR3 length: 14
J gene: TRBJ1-1
V gene: TRBV12-5
clone size: NA

CDR3 protein: CSVSLYQEIQYF
CDR3 length: 12
J gene: TRBJ2-5
V gene: TRBV29-1
clone size: NA

CDR3 protein: CASSFAMGEGQETQYF
CDR3 length: 16
J gene: TRBJ2-5
V gene: TRBV9
clone size: NA

CDR3 protein: CASSSIVSSYNEQFF
CDR3 length: 15
J gene: TRBJ2-1
V gene: TRBV28
clone size: NA

CDR3 protein: CASSYSKKLGTTNEKLFF
CDR3 length: 18
J gene: TRBJ1-4
V gene: TRBV6-5
clone size: NA

CDR3 protein: CASSQSPDPGENYGYTF
CDR3 length: 17
J gene: TRBJ1-2
V gene: TRBV4-1
clone size: NA